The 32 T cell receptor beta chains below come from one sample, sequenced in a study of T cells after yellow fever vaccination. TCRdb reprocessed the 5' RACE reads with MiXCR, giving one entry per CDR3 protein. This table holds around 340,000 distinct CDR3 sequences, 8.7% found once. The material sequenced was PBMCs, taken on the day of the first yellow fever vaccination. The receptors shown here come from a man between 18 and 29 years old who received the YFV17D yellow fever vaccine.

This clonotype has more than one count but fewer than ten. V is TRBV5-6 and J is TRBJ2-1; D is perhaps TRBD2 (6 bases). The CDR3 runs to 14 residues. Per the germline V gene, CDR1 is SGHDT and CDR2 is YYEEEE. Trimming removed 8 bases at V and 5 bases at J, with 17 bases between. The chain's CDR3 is CARGPEGLHNEQFF. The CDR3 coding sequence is TGTGCCAGGGGCCCCGAGGGACTGCACAATGAGCAGTTCTTC.

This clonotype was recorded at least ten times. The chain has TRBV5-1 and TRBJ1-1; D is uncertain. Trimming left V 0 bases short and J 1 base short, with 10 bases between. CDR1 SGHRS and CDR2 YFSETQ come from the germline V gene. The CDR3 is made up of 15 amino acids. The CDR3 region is CASSLAGLRNTEAFF. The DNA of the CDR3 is TGCGCCAGCAGCTTGGCCGGCCTGAGGAACACTGAAGCTTTCTTT. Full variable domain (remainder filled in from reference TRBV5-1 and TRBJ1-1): KAGVTQTPRYLIKTRGQQVTLSCSPISGHRSVSWYQQTPGQGLQFLFEYFSETQRNKGNFPGRFSGRQFSNSRSEMNVSTLELGDSALYLCASSLAGLRNTEAFFGQGTRLTVV.

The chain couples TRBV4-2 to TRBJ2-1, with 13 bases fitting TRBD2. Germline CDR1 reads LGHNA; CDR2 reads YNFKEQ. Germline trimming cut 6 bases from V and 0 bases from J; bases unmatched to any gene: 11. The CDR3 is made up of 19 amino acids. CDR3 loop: CASSPPGLAGLSSYNEQFF. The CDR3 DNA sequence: TGTGCCAGCAGTCCACCGGGACTAGCGGGGTTGAGCTCCTACAATGAGCAGTTCTTC.

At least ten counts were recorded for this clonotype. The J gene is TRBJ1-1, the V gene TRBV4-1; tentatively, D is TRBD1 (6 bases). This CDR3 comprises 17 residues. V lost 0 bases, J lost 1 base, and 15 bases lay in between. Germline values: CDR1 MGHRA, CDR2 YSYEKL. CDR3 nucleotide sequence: TGCGCCAGCAGCCAAGAGGCGCCCGGGGGGCGGAACACTGAAGCTTTCTTT. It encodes CASSQEAPGGRNTEAFF.

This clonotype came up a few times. CDR3 DNA: TGTGCCAGCAGCTTAGGAGGGCTAGCGGGGGTTAATGAGCAGTTCTTC. Amino acids: CASSLGGLAGVNEQFF. V is TRBV7-2 and J is TRBJ2-1; 10 bases match TRBD2. Per the germline V gene, CDR1 is SGHTA and CDR2 is FQGNSA. Losses at the gene ends were 1 base for V and 7 bases for J; bases not matched to a gene: 7. The CDR3 is made up of 16 amino acids.

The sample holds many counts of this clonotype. The CDR3 region has the DNA TGTGCCAGCAGACCAAACTGGCGGGGGGGGGAAGAGACCCAGTACTTC. This sequence encodes CASRPNWRGGEETQYF. The V gene is TRBV7-3, the J gene TRBJ2-5; 9 bases fit TRBD2. Germline loops: CDR1 SGHTA, CDR2 FQGTGA. Trimming removed 6 bases from V and 3 bases from J; junction bases left unmatched: 11. The CDR3 runs 16 residues.

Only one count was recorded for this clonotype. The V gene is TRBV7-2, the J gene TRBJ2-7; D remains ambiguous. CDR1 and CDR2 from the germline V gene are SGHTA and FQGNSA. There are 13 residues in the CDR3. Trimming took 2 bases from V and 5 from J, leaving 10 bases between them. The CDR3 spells CASSLIDRDEQYF. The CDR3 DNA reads TGTGCCAGCAGCTTAATTGATAGGGACGAGCAGTACTTC.

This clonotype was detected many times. CDR3 amino acids: CASSPGNRIGDTQYF. The CDR3 bases are TGTGCCAGCTCACCCGGTAACAGGATAGGAGATACGCAGTATTTT. The rearrangement joins TRBV18 to TRBJ2-3, with D perhaps TRBD1 (5 bases). The CDR3 extends over 15 amino acids. Germline CDR1 is KGHSH and CDR2 is LQKENI. The V gene lost 3 bases and the J gene lost 5 bases, with 15 bases spanning the gap.

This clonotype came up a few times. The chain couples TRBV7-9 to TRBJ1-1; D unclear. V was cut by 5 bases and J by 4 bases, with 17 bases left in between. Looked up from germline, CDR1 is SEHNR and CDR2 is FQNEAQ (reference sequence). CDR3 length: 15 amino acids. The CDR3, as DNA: TGTGCCAGCAGCGGGAGGACGGACCTAAGCACTGAAGCTTTCTTT. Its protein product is CASSGRTDLSTEAFF.

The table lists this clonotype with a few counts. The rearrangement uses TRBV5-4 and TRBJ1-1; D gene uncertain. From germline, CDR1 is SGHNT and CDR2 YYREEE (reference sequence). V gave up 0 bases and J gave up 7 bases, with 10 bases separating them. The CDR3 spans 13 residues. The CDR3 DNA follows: TGTGCCAGCAGCTTGGCTAGGACGGATGAAGCTTTCTTT. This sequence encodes CASSLARTDEAFF. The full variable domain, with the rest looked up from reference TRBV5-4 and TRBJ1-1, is ETGVTQSPTHLIKTRGQQVTLRCSSQSGHNTVSWYQQALGQGPQFIFQYYREEENGRGNFPPRFSGLQFPNYSSELNVNALELDDSALYLCASSLARTDEAFFGQGTRLTVV.

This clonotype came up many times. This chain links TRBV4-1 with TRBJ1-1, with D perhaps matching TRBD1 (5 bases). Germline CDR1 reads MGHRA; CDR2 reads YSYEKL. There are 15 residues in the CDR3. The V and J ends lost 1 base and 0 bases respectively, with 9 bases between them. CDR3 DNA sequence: TGCGCCAGCAGCCAAGCAGGGCTTTTGAACACTGAAGCTTTCTTT. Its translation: CASSQAGLLNTEAFF.

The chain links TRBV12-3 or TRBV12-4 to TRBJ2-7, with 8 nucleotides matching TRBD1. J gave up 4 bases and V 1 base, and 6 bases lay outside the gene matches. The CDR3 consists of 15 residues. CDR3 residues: CASSLGAGGAYEQYF. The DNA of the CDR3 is TGTGCCAGCAGTTTAGGGGCAGGGGGCGCGTACGAGCAGTACTTC.

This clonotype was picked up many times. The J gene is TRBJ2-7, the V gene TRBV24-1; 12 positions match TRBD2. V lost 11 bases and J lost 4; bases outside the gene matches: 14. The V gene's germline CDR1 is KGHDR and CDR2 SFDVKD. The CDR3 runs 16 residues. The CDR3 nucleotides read TGTGCCATCACGGTAGGGGCTAGCGGGGGGGGATACGAGCAGTACGTC. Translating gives CAITVGASGGGYEQYV.

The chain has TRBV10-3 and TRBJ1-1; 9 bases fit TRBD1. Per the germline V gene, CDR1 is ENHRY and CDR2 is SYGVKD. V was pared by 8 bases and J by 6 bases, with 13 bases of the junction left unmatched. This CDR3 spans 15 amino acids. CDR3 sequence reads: CAIGPGTGNFPEAFF. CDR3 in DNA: TGTGCCATCGGCCCGGGGACAGGGAATTTCCCTGAAGCTTTCTTT.

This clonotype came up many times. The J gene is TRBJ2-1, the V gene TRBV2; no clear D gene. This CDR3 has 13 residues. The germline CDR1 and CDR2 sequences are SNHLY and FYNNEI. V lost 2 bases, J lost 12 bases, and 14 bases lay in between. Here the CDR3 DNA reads TGTGCCAGCAGTGAACCGCTAAATCAGAGGCAGTTCTTC. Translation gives CASSEPLNQRQFF.

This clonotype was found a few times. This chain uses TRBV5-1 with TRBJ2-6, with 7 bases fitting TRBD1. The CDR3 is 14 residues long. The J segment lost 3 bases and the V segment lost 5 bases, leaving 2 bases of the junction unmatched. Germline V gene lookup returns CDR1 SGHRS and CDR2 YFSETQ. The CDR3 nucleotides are TGCGCCAGCAGTCCAGGGGGTGGGGCCAACGTCCTGACTTTC. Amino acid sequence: CASSPGGGANVLTF.

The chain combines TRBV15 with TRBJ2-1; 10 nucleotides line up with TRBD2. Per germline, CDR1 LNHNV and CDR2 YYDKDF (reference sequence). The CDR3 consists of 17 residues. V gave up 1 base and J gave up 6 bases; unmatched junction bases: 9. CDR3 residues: CATSRGPSGGNFNEQFF. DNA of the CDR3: TGTGCCACCAGCAGAGGGCCTAGCGGGGGTAATTTCAATGAGCAGTTCTTC.

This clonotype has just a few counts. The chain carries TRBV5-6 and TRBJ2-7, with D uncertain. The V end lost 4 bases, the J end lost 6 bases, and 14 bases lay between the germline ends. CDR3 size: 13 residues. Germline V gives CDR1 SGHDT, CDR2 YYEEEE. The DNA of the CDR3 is TGTGCCAGCAGCCACAACTCCGATTCCGAGCAGTACTTC. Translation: CASSHNSDSEQYF.

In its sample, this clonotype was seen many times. The CDR3 DNA is TGTGCCAGCAGCTTAGCAGGGTCCCAAACCTACGAGCAGTACTTC. It is translated as CASSLAGSQTYEQYF. The chain recombines TRBV7-2 with TRBJ2-7; the D is unclear. The germline V and J ends were trimmed by 0 bases and 2 bases, with 11 bases remaining between them. The CDR3 runs 15 residues. Germline V gene lookup returns CDR1 SGHTA and CDR2 FQGNSA.

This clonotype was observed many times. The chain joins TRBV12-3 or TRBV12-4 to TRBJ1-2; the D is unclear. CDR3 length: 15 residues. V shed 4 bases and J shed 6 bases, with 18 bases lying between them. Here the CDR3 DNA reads TGTGCCAGCAGTTCCCGGCCCACCTTCAGCGATGGCTACACCTTC. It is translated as CASSSRPTFSDGYTF.

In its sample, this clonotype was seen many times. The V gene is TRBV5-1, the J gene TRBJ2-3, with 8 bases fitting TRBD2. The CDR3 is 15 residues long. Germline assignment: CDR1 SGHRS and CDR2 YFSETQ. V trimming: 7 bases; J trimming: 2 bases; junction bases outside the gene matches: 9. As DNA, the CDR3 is TGCGCCAGCGCTACTAGCGGTGATTTCACAGATACGCAGTATTTT. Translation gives CASATSGDFTDTQYF.

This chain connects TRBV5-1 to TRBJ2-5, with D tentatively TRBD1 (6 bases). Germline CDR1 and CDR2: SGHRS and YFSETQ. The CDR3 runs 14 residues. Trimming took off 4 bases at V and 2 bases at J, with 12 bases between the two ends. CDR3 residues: CASSPIGQQETQYF. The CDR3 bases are TGCGCCAGCAGCCCGATCGGACAGCAAGAGACCCAGTACTTC.

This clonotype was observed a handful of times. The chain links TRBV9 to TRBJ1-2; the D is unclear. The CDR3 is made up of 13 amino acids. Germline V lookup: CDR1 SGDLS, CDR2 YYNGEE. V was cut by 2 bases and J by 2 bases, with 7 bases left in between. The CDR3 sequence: CASSVGRNYGYTF. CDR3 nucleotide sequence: TGTGCCAGCAGCGTGGGCCGGAACTATGGCTACACCTTC.

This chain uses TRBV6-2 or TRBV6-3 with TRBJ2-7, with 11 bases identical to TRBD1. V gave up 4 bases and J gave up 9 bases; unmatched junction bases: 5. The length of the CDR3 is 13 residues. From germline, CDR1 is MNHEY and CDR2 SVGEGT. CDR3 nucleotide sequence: TGTGCCAGCAGTTCCGGGACAGGGGGGTCGCAGTACTTC. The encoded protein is CASSSGTGGSQYF.

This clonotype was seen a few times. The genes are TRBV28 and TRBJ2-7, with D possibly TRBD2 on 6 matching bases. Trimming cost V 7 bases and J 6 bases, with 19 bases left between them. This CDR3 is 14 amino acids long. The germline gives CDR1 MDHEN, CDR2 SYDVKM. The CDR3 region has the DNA TGTGCCAGCACCCCGGGGGTGGGATTGTCCGAGCAGTACGTC. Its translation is CASTPGVGLSEQYV.

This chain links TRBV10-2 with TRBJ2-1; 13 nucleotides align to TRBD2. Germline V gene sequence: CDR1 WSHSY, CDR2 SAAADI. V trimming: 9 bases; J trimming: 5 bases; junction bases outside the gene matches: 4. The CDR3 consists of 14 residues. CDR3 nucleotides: TGCGCCAGTGCCGGGACTAGCGGGAACAATGAGCAGTTCTTC. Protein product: CASAGTSGNNEQFF.

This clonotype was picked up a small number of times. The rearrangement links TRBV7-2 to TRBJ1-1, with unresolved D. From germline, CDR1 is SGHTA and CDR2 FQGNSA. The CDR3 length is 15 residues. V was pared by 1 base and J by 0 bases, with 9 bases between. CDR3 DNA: TGTGCCAGCAGCTTAGTACCAACCATGAACACTGAAGCTTTCTTT. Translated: CASSLVPTMNTEAFF.

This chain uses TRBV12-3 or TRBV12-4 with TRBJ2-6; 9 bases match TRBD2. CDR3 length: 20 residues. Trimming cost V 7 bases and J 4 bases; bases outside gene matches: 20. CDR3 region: CASTPSLRGLAKAGANVLTF. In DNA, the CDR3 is TGTGCCAGCACCCCATCCCTTCGGGGACTAGCTAAAGCCGGGGCCAACGTCCTGACTTTC.

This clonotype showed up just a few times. As DNA, the CDR3 is TGTGCCAGCAGCCAAGATCCCAGGGGCGGCACTAATGAAAAACTGTTTTTT. This gives the protein CASSQDPRGGTNEKLFF. The V call is TRBV4-2, the J call TRBJ1-4; a possible D gene is TRBD1 (6 bases). Germline values: CDR1 LGHNA, CDR2 YNFKEQ. Trimming cost V 0 bases and J 2 bases, with 13 bases left between them. CDR3 length: 17 amino acids.

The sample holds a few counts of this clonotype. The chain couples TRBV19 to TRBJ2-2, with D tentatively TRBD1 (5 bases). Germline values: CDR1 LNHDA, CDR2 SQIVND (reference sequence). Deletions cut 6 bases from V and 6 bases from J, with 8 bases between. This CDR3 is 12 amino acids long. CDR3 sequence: CASRQGSGELFF. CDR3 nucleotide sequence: TGTGCCAGTAGGCAGGGCTCCGGGGAGCTGTTTTTT.

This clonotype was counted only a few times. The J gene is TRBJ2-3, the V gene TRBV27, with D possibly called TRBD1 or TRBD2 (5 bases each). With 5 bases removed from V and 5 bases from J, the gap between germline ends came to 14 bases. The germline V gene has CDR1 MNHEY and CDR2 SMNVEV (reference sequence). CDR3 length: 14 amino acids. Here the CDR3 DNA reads TGTGCCAGCAGTCCCGGGACCCGAGGAGATACGCAGTATTTT. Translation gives CASSPGTRGDTQYF.

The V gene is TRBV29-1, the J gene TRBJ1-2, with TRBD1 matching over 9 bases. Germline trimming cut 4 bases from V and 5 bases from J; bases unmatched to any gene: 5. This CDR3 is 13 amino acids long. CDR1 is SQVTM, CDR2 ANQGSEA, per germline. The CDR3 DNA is TGCAGCGTTGTACAGGGGGCGCCTTATGGCTACACCTTC. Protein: CSVVQGAPYGYTF.